Included here is one T cell receptor (beta chain) sequence, with context. The antigen is unknown. This sample stems from a study of graft-versus-host responses after intestinal transplantation. The wider study: The study gave all recipients anti-thymocyte globulin induction, then tacrolimus and steroids for three to four years. Study findings and constraints: High graft-versus-host to host-versus-graft clonal ratios were found in allografts of patients who had graft-donor T cell macrochimerism. Present in recipient marrow, GvH clones included some that appeared first in ileum or blood.

This CDR3 region has 16 residues. Germline assignment: CDR1 SGHRS and CDR2 YFSETQ. Deletions cut 4 bases from V and 5 bases from J, with 20 bases between. Sequencing used immunoSEQ multiplex PCR; TCRdb keeps in-frame clones, though not all of them. The sample includes roughly 77,000 clones, more than 80% seen only once; the top ten take around 2.3%. The source is a human donor who received an intestinal transplant. This chain joins TRBV5-1 and TRBJ2-3; D call uncertain. Material: unstimulated CD8+ T cells sorted from spleen or lymph node cells, obtained before intestinal transplant. CDR3 loop: CASSPVERPDKDTQYF. In nucleotides, the CDR3 is TGCGCCAGCAGCCCCGTCGAGAGGCCAGATAAAGATACGCAGTATTTT.